These 24 T cell receptor beta chains originate from one sample sequenced in a study of shared clonotypes between healthy human individuals. The table came from immunoSEQ multiplex PCR; TCRdb's copy has only in-frame clones and leaves some out. This repertoire shows roughly 2.5 million clones, around nine tenths found once; its top ten account for under 0.15%. Specimen: naive CD4+ T cells sorted from blood. The sample's subset: CD45RA+ positively selected. These receptors came from a man younger than 35 in good health.

This rearrangement joins TRBV4-3 to TRBJ1-2; D ambiguous. Germline loops: CDR1 LGHNA, CDR2 YSLEER. V was cut by 0 bases and J by 5 bases, with 10 bases left in between. CDR3 length: 14 amino acids. The CDR3 here is CASSQDMPGYGYTF. DNA for the CDR3: TGCGCCAGCAGCCAAGATATGCCCGGATATGGCTACACCTTC.

The J gene is TRBJ1-5, the V gene TRBV5-4; weak D call: TRBD1 (5 bases). Germline CDR1 reads SGHNT; CDR2 reads YYREEE (reference sequence). The V end lost 0 bases, the J end lost 1 base, and 14 bases lay between the germline ends. The CDR3 sequence is 17 residues long. CDR3 region: CASSLVLGAPSNQPQHF. CDR3 DNA: TGTGCCAGCAGCTTGGTCCTCGGGGCCCCAAGCAATCAGCCCCAGCATTTT. Full variable domain (rest looked up from reference TRBV5-4 and TRBJ1-5): ETGVTQSPTHLIKTRGQQVTLRCSSQSGHNTVSWYQQALGQGPQFIFQYYREEENGRGNFPPRFSGLQFPNYSSELNVNALELDDSALYLCASSLVLGAPSNQPQHFGDGTRLSIL.

The V and J genes are TRBV11-2 and TRBJ2-2, with D perhaps TRBD1 (6 bases). V was clipped by 1 base and J by 2 bases, with 14 bases between them. CDR1 and CDR2 from the germline V gene are SGHAT and FQNNGV. The CDR3 spans 17 residues. This CDR3 reads CASSLGLRTVNTGELFF. DNA of the CDR3: TGTGCCAGCAGCTTAGGGCTTAGGACAGTCAACACCGGGGAGCTGTTTTTT. The complete variable domain, with remaining parts taken from reference TRBV11-2 and TRBJ2-2, reads EAGVAQSPRYKIIEKRQSVAFWCNPISGHATLYWYQQILGQGPKLLIQFQNNGVVDDSQLPKDRFSAERLKGVDSTLKIQPAKLEDSAVYLCASSLGLRTVNTGELFFGEGSRLTVL.

This chain links TRBV6-4 with TRBJ1-5; no reliable D call. Between the trimmed V and J ends, which lost 6 bases and 9 bases, there was a span of 18 bases. This CDR3 has 14 amino acids. Germline V gene lookup returns CDR1 MRHNA and CDR2 SNTAGT. DNA of the CDR3: TGTGCCAGCAGGCCCGACACCGGGGTGGGGCCCCAGCATTTT. Its protein product is CASRPDTGVGPQHF.

The genes are TRBV5-1 and TRBJ1-2; D might be TRBD1 (5 bases). Trimming shortened V by 4 bases and J by 6 bases, and 16 bases separated the two germline ends. Germline CDR1 is SGHRS and CDR2 is YFSETQ. The CDR3 covers 14 residues. DNA of the CDR3: TGCGCCAGCAGCCAATCGGAGGGGTCTCATGGCTACACCTTC. It codes for CASSQSEGSHGYTF.

V and J are TRBV6-6 and TRBJ2-3, with D possibly matching TRBD2 (5 bases). The V end lost 6 bases, the J end lost 0 bases, and 13 bases lay between the germline ends. The CDR3 sequence is 15 residues long. Per the germline V gene, CDR1 is MNHNY and CDR2 is SVGAGI (reference sequence). Written as DNA, the CDR3 is TGTGCCAGCAGCTTGAGCGGATATAGCACAGATACGCAGTATTTT. Translating it yields CASSLSGYSTDTQYF.

CDR3 residues: CASSLKQVVTGVGEQYF. DNA for the CDR3: TGTGCCAGCAGCTTAAAGCAGGTGGTGACAGGGGTGGGGGAGCAGTACTTC. This chain uses TRBV5-4 with TRBJ2-7, with TRBD1 identical over 8 bases. V gave up 2 bases and J gave up 7 bases; unmatched junction bases: 17. This CDR3 contains 17 residues. Looked up from germline, CDR1 is SGHNT and CDR2 is YYREEE (reference sequence).

The J gene is TRBJ1-1, the V gene TRBV7-8, with D possibly being TRBD1 (5 bases). V was shortened by 3 bases and J by 0 bases, with 11 bases between the two germline ends. Germline CDR1 SGHVS, CDR2 FQNEAQ. This CDR3 comprises 15 residues. CDR3 coding DNA: TGTGCCAGCAGCTTGCAAGGGGCTTTGAACACTGAAGCTTTCTTT. Its translation: CASSLQGALNTEAFF.

J is TRBJ1-2 and V is TRBV6-1; D is ambiguous. Germline CDR1 reads MNHNS; CDR2 reads SASEGT. V lost 1 base to trimming and J lost 9 bases, with 12 bases between them. CDR3 length equals 13 residues. CDR3 loop: CASSEGTVESYTF. The DNA of the CDR3 is TGTGCCAGCAGTGAAGGTACAGTGGAAAGCTACACCTTC.

The CDR3 DNA reads as TGTGCCAGCGGCCGTGGGTACAATGAGCAGTTCTTC. It codes for CASGRGYNEQFF. The chain uses TRBV6-5 and TRBJ2-1, with D unclear. Germline lookup yields CDR1 MNHEY and CDR2 SVGAGI. The CDR3 sequence is 12 residues long. Trimming removed 8 bases from V and 4 bases from J, with 9 bases in between.

The rearrangement uses TRBV9 and TRBJ2-7; 8 nucleotides line up with TRBD1. There are 15 residues in the CDR3. V lost 3 bases, J lost 4 bases, and 9 bases stayed unmatched. Looked up from germline, CDR1 is SGDLS and CDR2 is YYNGEE. As DNA, the CDR3 is TGTGCCAGCAGCGCCGGACAGGGAATAGGATACGAGCAGTACTTC. Translated, it gives CASSAGQGIGYEQYF.

This chain joins TRBV5-6 and TRBJ2-1; possibly TRBD1 for D (6 bases). V lost 2 bases and J lost 3, with 12 bases in between. This CDR3 is 15 amino acids long. The germline V gene encodes CDR1 SGHDT and CDR2 YYEEEE. CDR3 sequence (DNA): TGTGCCAGCAGCTTTTCGGACAGCATCTACAATGAGCAGTTCTTC. Protein: CASSFSDSIYNEQFF.

The sample holds one count of this clone. The V and J genes are TRBV25-1 and TRBJ2-5; the D gene is possibly TRBD1 (6 bases). The CDR3 extends over 16 amino acids. Looked up from germline, CDR1 is MGHDK and CDR2 is SYGVNS. With 2 bases removed from V and 4 bases from J, the gap between germline ends came to 17 bases. CDR3 protein: CASSESRGVVGETQYF. CDR3 DNA sequence: TGTGCCAGCAGTGAAAGCAGGGGAGTAGTAGGAGAGACCCAGTACTTC.

This chain connects TRBV30 to TRBJ2-2; D uncertain. Per the germline V gene, CDR1 is GTSNPN and CDR2 is SVGIG (reference sequence). The CDR3 contains 15 residues. Trimming cost V 1 base and J 4 bases, with 13 bases left between them. The CDR3 spells CAWSEQELTTGELFF. The DNA for the CDR3 is TGTGCCTGGAGTGAGCAGGAATTGACCACCGGGGAGCTGTTTTTT.

The CDR3 protein is CASSVDSGAYNEQFF. CDR3 bases: TGTGCCAGCAGCGTAGATAGCGGGGCCTACAATGAGCAGTTCTTC. The chain carries TRBV9 and TRBJ2-1, with 8 positions matching TRBD2. The CDR3 extends over 15 amino acids. V was pared by 0 bases and J by 2 bases, with 1 base of the junction left unmatched. Germline V gene sequence: CDR1 SGDLS, CDR2 YYNGEE.

This chain links TRBV2 with TRBJ1-1; D not certain. CDR1 is SNHLY and CDR2 is FYNNEI in the germline V gene. Deletions cut 4 bases from V and 4 bases from J, with 13 bases between. The CDR3 runs to 14 residues. The CDR3 DNA reads TGTGCCAGCAGTGTCTCTAGGGCGGGCACTGAAGCTTTCTTT. It codes for CASSVSRAGTEAFF.

This clone has more than one count but fewer than ten. This sequence joins TRBV18 and TRBJ1-5; D call uncertain. The CDR3 is 13 amino acids. Per germline, CDR1 KGHSH and CDR2 LQKENI. Trimming left V 6 bases short and J 5 bases short, with 11 bases between. For the CDR3, the DNA is TGTGCCAGCTCCCAAAAATCCGATCAGCCCCAGCATTTT. This encodes CASSQKSDQPQHF.

This sequence joins TRBV11-2 and TRBJ1-1, with D tentatively TRBD1 (5 bases). The CDR3 length is 14 residues. Trimming pared 5 bases from V and 2 bases from J, leaving 12 bases between. From germline, CDR1 is SGHAT and CDR2 FQNNGV. Here the CDR3 DNA reads TGTGCCAGCAGCCAAATCCGGGACAACACTGAAGCTTTCTTT. Amino acid sequence: CASSQIRDNTEAFF.

V is TRBV6-5 and J is TRBJ1-6; no clear D. CDR1 is MNHEY, CDR2 SVGAGI, per germline. The V gene lost 7 bases and the J gene lost 3 bases, with 13 bases spanning the gap. The CDR3 is 15 amino acids. The CDR3 region is CASTDKSFYNSPLHF. The CDR3, as DNA: TGTGCCAGCACCGATAAGTCCTTCTATAATTCACCCCTCCACTTT.

V and J are TRBV28 and TRBJ1-4; TRBD1 aligns across 8 bases. CDR3 length: 14 residues. V was pared by 5 bases and J by 6 bases, with 5 bases of the junction left unmatched. CDR1 MDHEN and CDR2 SYDVKM come from the germline V gene. The CDR3 is CASSPYRGDEKLFF. The CDR3 bases are TGTGCCAGCAGTCCTTACAGGGGGGATGAAAAACTGTTTTTT.

The V call is TRBV6-6, the J call TRBJ2-7; D may be TRBD1 or TRBD2 (5 bases each). This CDR3 has 15 amino acids. Germline values: CDR1 MNHNY, CDR2 SVGAGI (reference sequence). V shed 0 bases and J shed 6 bases, with 15 bases lying between them. CDR3 region: CASSYSGPHGGEQYF. The CDR3 DNA follows: TGTGCCAGCAGTTACTCGGGACCCCATGGCGGCGAGCAGTACTTC.

The chain uses TRBV5-4 and TRBJ2-3; D is uncertain. CDR3 length: 13 amino acids. The germline V and J ends were trimmed by 2 bases and 2 bases, with 6 bases remaining between them. Germline V gives CDR1 SGHNT, CDR2 YYREEE (reference sequence). CDR3 amino acids: CASSFYTTDTQYF. DNA of the CDR3: TGTGCCAGCAGCTTTTACACCACAGATACGCAGTATTTT.

This chain links TRBV7-3 with TRBJ2-3; TRBD1 aligns across 7 bases. J was trimmed by 6 bases and V by 2 bases; bases with no gene match: 5. The germline V gene encodes CDR1 SGHTA and CDR2 FQGTGA. This CDR3 comprises 14 residues. The CDR3 loop is CASSLDRAADTQYF. CDR3 bases: TGTGCCAGCAGCTTAGACAGGGCGGCGGATACGCAGTATTTT.

In this sample, this clone turned up once. The chain links TRBV30 to TRBJ1-2; D not resolved. Germline V lookup: CDR1 GTSNPN, CDR2 SVGIG (reference sequence). The V gene lost 1 base and the J gene lost 2 bases, with 17 bases spanning the gap. This CDR3 region has 16 residues. CDR3 nucleotide sequence: TGTGCCTGGAGTGACGTAGGCCTGGACGGAAACTATGGCTACACCTTC. It is translated as CAWSDVGLDGNYGYTF.